This is a list of T cell receptor beta chains from one sample in a study of regulatory T cells in long-lasting Graves disease. Each CDR3 protein gets one entry after TCRdb re-called the multiplex PCR reads with MiXCR. Found here are 350,000 to 550,000 distinct CDR3 sequences, 16% of them singletons; the top ten hold about a quarter. These data are also associated with another study on T cells in Graves' hyperthyroidism and ophthalmopathy.

Sequencing used peripheral blood mononuclear cells (PBMCs), obtained at new diagnosis, from a patient treated with antithyroid drugs. The receptor source for this set is a woman aged 18-29 years with Graves disease. CDR3s include the opening cysteine and the closing phenylalanine or tryptophan. A D gene is named only where the DNA matches it firmly. Size tells how often a clone was seen (once, few, many) or the class of an expanded clone, and some rows leave it out.

>TRBJ2-6|-|TRBV24-1|once
CATSPSIGANVLTF
TGTGCCACCAGTCCTTCAATTGGGGCCAACGTCCTGACTTTC
>TRBJ2-2|TRBD2|TRBV2|few
CASSFQRDTGGLFF
TGTGCCAGCAGTTTCCAGCGGGATACCGGGGGGCTGTTTTTT
>TRBJ1-2|TRBD1|TRBV10-2|few
CASSDEQGAGYTF
TGCGCCAGCAGTGACGAACAGGGGGCTGGCTACACCTTC
>TRBJ2-7|-|TRBV14|-
CASSQGRLGTYEQYF
TGTGCCAGCAGCCAAGGCCGGCTGGGTACCTACGAGCAGTACTTC
>TRBJ2-2|-|TRBV11-3|-
CASSQGTGRTGELFF
TGTGCCAGCAGCCAAGGCACAGGGAGAACCGGGGAGCTGTTTTTT
>TRBJ2-1|TRBD2|TRBV7-3|few
CASSAAGGTYNEQFF
TGTGCCAGCAGCGCAGCGGGAGGAACGTACAATGAGCAGTTCTTC
>TRBJ1-2|TRBD1|TRBV18|-
CASSNGTATTHSNGYTF
TGTGCCAGCTCAAATGGGACAGCGACTACTCACTCCAATGGCTACACCTTC
>TRBJ2-5|-|TRBV28|many
CASSSSLETQYF
TGTGCCAGCAGTTCCTCACTAGAGACCCAGTACTTC
>TRBJ2-5|TRBD2|TRBV5-5|many
CASSLGTSGETQYF
TGTGCCAGCAGCTTGGGGACTAGCGGAGAGACCCAGTACTTC
>TRBJ1-2|-|TRBV6-1|many
CASSNWENYGYTF
TGTGCCAGCAGCAACTGGGAGAACTATGGCTACACCTTC
>TRBJ2-7|TRBD1|TRBV27|-
CASSSTGGVQYF
TGTGCCAGCAGTTCTACAGGGGGCGTGCAGTACTTC
>TRBJ2-7|TRBD2|TRBV3-1|few
CASSQVFRTSEPYEQYF
TGTGCCAGCAGCCAAGTTTTTAGGACTAGCGAACCCTACGAGCAGTACTTC
>TRBJ2-2|-|TRBV11-3|-
CASSPVGINTGELFF
TGTGCCAGCAGCCCGGTGGGAATCAACACCGGGGAGCTGTTTTTT
>TRBJ1-4|-|TRBV7-2|few
CASRFQGSTNEKLFF
TGTGCCAGCAGATTCCAGGGGTCAACTAATGAAAAACTGTTTTTT
>TRBJ2-7|TRBD1|TRBV7-2|many
CASSLNRGYEQYF
TGTGCCAGCAGCTTGAACAGGGGCTACGAGCAGTACTTC
>TRBJ1-1|-|TRBV2|many
CASSEQGNTEAFF
TGTGCCAGCAGCGAACAGGGAAACACTGAAGCTTTCTTT
>TRBJ2-7|TRBD1|TRBV18|-
CASSRTGLGYEQYF
TGCGCCAGCAGCAGGACAGGGTTGGGCTACGAGCAGTACTTC
>TRBJ2-5|-|TRBV5-6|-
CASSVASAYATETQYF
TGTGCCAGCAGCGTGGCTAGCGCCTACGCAACAGAGACCCAGTACTTC
>TRBJ2-1|-|TRBV20-1|many
CSARSSDEQFF
TGCAGTGCAAGGAGTTCTGATGAGCAGTTCTTC
>TRBJ2-5|-|TRBV6-1|many
CASSLDKSRATQYF
TGTGCCAGCAGCCTTGACAAGTCAAGAGCGACCCAGTACTTC
>TRBJ1-1|-|TRBV12-3/TRBV12-4|-
CASSPRPSGTEAFF
TGTGCCAGCAGTCCCCGCCCGAGTGGGACCGAAGCTTTCTTT
>TRBJ2-2|-|TRBV12-3/TRBV12-4|few
CASSFTAAGDTGELFF
TGTGCCAGCAGTTTTACCGCGGCAGGGGATACCGGGGAGCTGTTTTTT
>TRBJ1-1|TRBD1|TRBV2|many
CASQGGRNTEAFF
TGTGCCAGCCAGGGGGGTCGGAACACTGAAGCTTTCTTT
>TRBJ1-2|-|TRBV9|-
CASSVGGGGGYTF
TGTGCCAGCAGCGTAGGGGGGGGTGGCGGCTACACCTTC
>TRBJ2-1|-|TRBV6-1|-
CASNHNSQKNNEQFF
TGTGCCAGCAACCACAACTCCCAAAAAAACAATGAGCAGTTCTTC
>TRBJ1-1|TRBD1|TRBV10-1|many
CASTQGQGDTEAFF
TGCGCCAGCACCCAGGGACAGGGTGACACTGAAGCTTTCTTT
>TRBJ2-5|-|TRBV4-3|few
CASSPRYQETQYF
TGCGCCAGCAGCCCCCGGTACCAAGAGACCCAGTACTTC
>TRBJ2-5|TRBD1|TRBV28|many
CASSFGTGGERDQYF
TGTGCCAGCAGTTTCGGGACAGGGGGCGAACGTGACCAGTACTTC
>TRBJ2-3|-|TRBV6-2/TRBV6-3|-
CASTRAGEDTQYF
TGTGCCAGCACCCGAGCTGGGGAAGATACGCAGTATTTT
>TRBJ1-5|-|TRBV20-1|few
CSATLGTRNNQPQHF
TGCAGTGCCACTCTCGGGACTCGCAATAATCAGCCCCAGCATTTT
>TRBJ2-1|TRBD2|TRBV11-2|many
CASSGFQRWAGEVYNEQFF
TGTGCCAGCAGCGGTTTTCAAAGATGGGCGGGGGAGGTCTACAATGAGCAGTTCTTC
>TRBJ2-1|-|TRBV15|-
CATSRKGHHNEQFF
TGTGCCACCAGCAGAAAGGGACACCACAATGAGCAGTTCTTC
>TRBJ2-1|TRBD2|TRBV13|many
CASSQGLDGNEQFF
TGTGCCAGCAGCCAGGGACTAGATGGCAATGAGCAGTTCTTC
>TRBJ2-1|TRBD2|TRBV6-1|few
CASSPGASGTSYNEQFF
TGTGCCAGCAGCCCCGGGGCTAGCGGGACGTCCTACAATGAGCAGTTCTTC
>TRBJ2-1|TRBD2|TRBV3-1|few
CASTDELAGNYNEQFF
TGTGCCAGCACCGACGAACTAGCGGGCAACTACAATGAGCAGTTCTTC
>TRBJ2-7|TRBD2|TRBV5-1|few
CASRGGGKESYEQYF
TGCGCCAGCAGGGGCGGGGGGAAAGAATCCTACGAGCAGTACTTC
>TRBJ2-1|TRBD2|TRBV6-1|many
CASKSGRAGGEQFF
TGTGCCAGCAAGAGCGGGAGGGCCGGAGGGGAGCAGTTCTTC
>TRBJ2-1|TRBD2|TRBV5-1|many
CASSDKAGTSGSWYIYNEQFF
TGCGCCAGCAGCGACAAAGCCGGGACTAGCGGGAGTTGGTACATCTACAATGAGCAGTTCTTC
>TRBJ2-5|-|TRBV10-1|many
CASSESKRGKETQYF
TGCGCCAGCAGTGAGTCCAAAAGGGGAAAAGAGACCCAGTACTTC
>TRBJ2-7|TRBD1|TRBV12-3/TRBV12-4|-
CASSSSDRGIREQYF
TGTGCCAGCAGTTCCTCGGACAGGGGGATTCGGGAGCAGTACTTC
>TRBJ2-7|-|TRBV20-1|many
CSARVLTGDFSEQYF
TGCAGTGCTAGAGTGCTTACAGGGGACTTCTCCGAGCAGTACTTC
>TRBJ2-2|-|TRBV4-1|-
CASSYQGGFANTGELFF
TGCGCCAGCAGCTACCAAGGGGGGTTCGCGAACACCGGGGAGCTGTTTTTT
>TRBJ1-3|TRBD1|TRBV20-1|few
CSARGQGSRGSSGNTIYF
TGCAGTGCTAGAGGACAGGGGTCAAGGGGGAGCTCTGGAAACACCATATATTTT
>TRBJ1-6|-|TRBV4-3|-
CASSQVGYNSPLHF
TGCGCCAGCAGCCAAGTGGGATATAATTCACCCCTCCACTTT